One sample yielded the 13 T cell receptor beta chains listed below, sequenced in a study of T cells in Graves' hyperthyroidism and ophthalmopathy. Amplified regions were TCR beta CDR3 sequences from RNA transcripts. In the first-round RT-PCR of the TCR CDR3, the HTBI primer set was used. TCRdb re-called the multiplex PCR reads through MiXCR, storing one row per CDR3 protein. The sample contains 560,000 or so distinct CDR3 sequences, 20% of which appear only once. The source material was blood. The receptors shown here come from a middle-aged man with Graves' ophthalmopathy.

V and J are TRBV7-9 and TRBJ2-1; either TRBD1 or TRBD2 may fit D (5 bases each). Trimming removed 5 bases from V and 7 bases from J, with 15 bases in between. This CDR3 region has 14 residues. Germline V CDR1 and CDR2: SEHNR, FQNEAQ (reference sequence). Here the CDR3 reads CASSRRDGGNEQFF. In DNA form, the CDR3 reads TGTGCCAGCAGCCGAAGGGACGGTGGTAATGAGCAGTTCTTC.

V and J are TRBV7-8 and TRBJ2-3; 7 bases are a match to TRBD1. The V segment lost 5 bases and the J segment 2 bases; nucleotides outside the gene matches: 10. This CDR3 region has 16 residues. Germline loops: CDR1 SGHVS, CDR2 FQNEAQ. This CDR3 is CASSPQPGQTTDTQYF. DNA of the CDR3: TGTGCCAGCAGCCCCCAACCGGGACAGACCACAGATACGCAGTATTTT.

J is TRBJ1-5 and V is TRBV9; D possibly corresponds to TRBD1 (6 bases). Germline assignment: CDR1 SGDLS and CDR2 YYNGEE. Trimming took 4 bases from V and 1 from J, leaving 15 bases between them. The CDR3 extends over 16 amino acids. The CDR3 region has the DNA TGTGCCAGCAGCACTTCCGGGACACAAAGCAATCAGCCCCAGCATTTT. Protein: CASSTSGTQSNQPQHF. Together with reference TRBV9 and TRBJ1-5, the CDR3 gives the full variable domain: DSGVTQTPKHLITATGQRVTLRCSPRSGDLSVYWYQQSLDQGLQFLIQYYNGEERAKGNILERFSAQQFPDLHSELNLSSLELGDSALYFCASSTSGTQSNQPQHFGDGTRLSIL.

This clonotype was seen a few times. This chain uses TRBV3-1 with TRBJ1-6; no clear D. Trimming left V 2 bases short and J 10 bases short, with 12 bases between. The CDR3 loop spans 14 amino acids. The V gene's germline CDR1 is LGHDT and CDR2 YNNKEL (reference sequence). CDR3 region: CASSQMYPGSPLHF. CDR3 nucleotide sequence: TGTGCCAGCAGCCAAATGTATCCGGGGTCACCCCTCCACTTT.

V usage is TRBV5-1 and J usage is TRBJ1-4, with D uncertain. V was cut by 0 bases and J by 0 bases, with 6 bases left in between. Per the germline V gene, CDR1 is SGHRS and CDR2 is YFSETQ. The CDR3 covers 15 residues. CDR3 bases: TGCGCCAGCAGCTTGGACGGGACAACTAATGAAAAACTGTTTTTT. Translated: CASSLDGTTNEKLFF.

V is TRBV6-5 and J is TRBJ1-1; tentatively, D is TRBD1 (6 bases). Trimming took 2 bases from V and 0 from J, leaving 13 bases between them. Germline CDR1 and CDR2: MNHEY and SVGAGI. The CDR3 is 16 residues long. The CDR3 sequence is CASSYRFEGVNTEAFF. CDR3 bases: TGTGCCAGCAGTTACAGGTTCGAGGGGGTGAACACTGAAGCTTTCTTT.

The J gene is TRBJ1-1, the V gene TRBV27; D ambiguous. The CDR3 contains 14 residues. Trimming cost V 8 bases and J 1 base, with 14 bases left between them. Germline V gene sequence: CDR1 MNHEY, CDR2 SMNVEV (reference sequence). The DNA for the CDR3 is TGTGCCAGCCGATCAGAACACACGAACACTGAAGCTTTCTTT. Translated, it gives CASRSEHTNTEAFF.

The genes are TRBV3-1 and TRBJ2-7; 15 bases match TRBD2. The CDR3 length is 17 residues. V was clipped by 4 bases and J by 1 base; unmatched bases: 5. Germline V gene data show CDR1 as LGHDT and CDR2 as YNNKEL (reference sequence). The CDR3 nucleotides are TGTGCCAGCAGCCGGACTAGCGGGAGGGCCATATCCTACGAGCAGTACTTC. Its translation is CASSRTSGRAISYEQYF.

Comment on this clonotype: One end of the junction is discordant with germline, which a read error may explain. The gene calls are TRBV13 and TRBJ2-1; 7 nucleotides agree with TRBD2. The CDR3 runs to 15 residues. Looked up from germline, CDR1 is PRHDT and CDR2 is FYEKMQ (reference sequence). DNA of the CDR3: TGTGCCAGCAGCGTAGGACTAGAAATAGCGAATGAGCAGTTCTTC. It translates to CASSVGLEIANEQFF.

This clonotype has only a few counts. The chain combines TRBV6-5 with TRBJ2-2; 9 bases are shared with TRBD2. The V gene's germline CDR1 is MNHEY and CDR2 SVGAGI. The CDR3 is 16 residues long. The V and J ends lost 0 bases and 5 bases, in that order; junction bases with no gene match: 4. Here the CDR3 reads CASSYSGLAGTGELFF. The DNA of the CDR3 is TGTGCCAGCAGTTACTCAGGGCTAGCGGGGACCGGGGAGCTGTTTTTT.

Only a few counts were recorded for this clonotype. This chain uses TRBV7-9 with TRBJ2-7, with TRBD1 as a possible D gene (6 bases). V lost 4 bases and J 2 bases, leaving 9 bases between the germline ends. The CDR3 consists of 13 residues. CDR1 and CDR2 from the germline V gene are SEHNR and FQNEAQ (reference sequence). CDR3 DNA: TGTGCCAGCAGCTCGGACAGTGCCTACGAGCAGTACTTC. Encoded protein: CASSSDSAYEQYF.

The V and J genes are TRBV5-6 and TRBJ2-7; 8 positions agree with TRBD1. Germline V CDR1 and CDR2: SGHDT, YYEEEE. This CDR3 spans 15 amino acids. Losses at the gene ends were 5 bases for V and 5 bases for J; bases not matched to a gene: 12. CDR3 region: CASSRLWTGQHEQYF. The CDR3, as DNA: TGTGCCAGCAGTCGTCTCTGGACAGGGCAACACGAGCAGTACTTC.

This chain connects TRBV28 to TRBJ1-4; possible D gene TRBD1, 5 bases. V was trimmed by 10 bases and J by 10 bases, leaving 19 bases between them. Germline loops: CDR1 MDHEN, CDR2 SYDVKM. The CDR3 extends over 13 amino acids. The CDR3 DNA follows: TGTGCCACCCGAGGCGGGGTGGGGGGAAAACTGTTTTTT. The encoded protein is CATRGGVGGKLFF.